The entry below describes one T cell receptor beta chain. The sample is drawn from a study of shared clonotypes between healthy human individuals. Study as a whole: Per donor, CD8 memory used one plate, CD8 naive used two, CD4 memory used three and CD4 naive used three.

TCRdb's table, derived via immunoSEQ multiplex PCR, lists solely in-frame clones and lacks some. The sample holds about 1,500,000 clones, 95% to 97% seen once. The CDR3 has 15 amino acids. Trimming removed 4 bases from V and 6 bases from J; junction bases left unmatched: 10. Germline loops: CDR1 SGHNT, CDR2 YENEEA. The J gene is TRBJ2-7, the V gene TRBV11-3; 9 bases map to TRBD1. The sequencing sample was made of naive CD4+ T cells sorted from blood. Subset of the sample: CD45RA+ positively selected. This clonotype was sampled from a young man in good health. The CDR3 sequence: CASSSHFGTGSEQYF. The CDR3, as DNA: TGTGCCAGCAGCTCGCACTTCGGGACAGGGTCCGAGCAGTACTTC.